A single TCR beta chain is shown here with its context. Per the original data handling: Nucleated cell counts were estimated from reference gene primer amplification. Libraries were prepared by immunoSEQ multiplex PCR; TCRdb keeps only in-frame clonotypes and omits some of them. The DNA gave D and trimming, while V, J and clone size come from that table. The top ten hold 1.5% to 2% of the sample, which has about 140,000 clones, 89% seen once. This sample was included in a study of blood T cell repertoires in COVID-19. About the research overall: T cells, B-cell-depleted T cells, or PBMCs supplied cDNA or gDNA.

The CDR3 totals 18 residues. Germline CDR1 reads KGHSH; CDR2 reads LQKENI. Trimming took 2 bases from V and 3 from J; bases not matched to a gene: 6. The sample comprised peripheral blood. The sequence derives from a human donor in a cohort sampled during active COVID-19. The chain combines TRBV18 with TRBJ2-1; TRBD2 aligns across 14 bases. The chain's CDR3 is CASSPWGTSGGLYNEQFF. For the CDR3, the DNA is TGTGCCAGCTCACCATGGGGGACTAGCGGGGGACTCTACAATGAGCAGTTCTTC.